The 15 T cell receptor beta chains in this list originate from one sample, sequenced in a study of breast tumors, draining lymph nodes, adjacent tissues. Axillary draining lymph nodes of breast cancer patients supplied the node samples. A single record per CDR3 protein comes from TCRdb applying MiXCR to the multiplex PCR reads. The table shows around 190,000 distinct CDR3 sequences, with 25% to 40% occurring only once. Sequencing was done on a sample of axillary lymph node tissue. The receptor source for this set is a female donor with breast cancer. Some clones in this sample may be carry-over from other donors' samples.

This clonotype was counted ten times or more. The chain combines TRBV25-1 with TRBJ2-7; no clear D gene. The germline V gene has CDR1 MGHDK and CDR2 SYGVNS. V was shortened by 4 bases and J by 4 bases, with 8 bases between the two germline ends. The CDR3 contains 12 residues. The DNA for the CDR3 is TGTGCCAGCAGTGCACAGCCATACGAGCAGTACTTC. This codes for CASSAQPYEQYF.

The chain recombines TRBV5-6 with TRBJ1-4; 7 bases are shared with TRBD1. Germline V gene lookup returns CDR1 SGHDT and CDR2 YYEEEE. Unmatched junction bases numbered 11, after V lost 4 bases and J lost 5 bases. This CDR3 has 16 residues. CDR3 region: CASSTGTETYNEKLFF. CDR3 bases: TGTGCCAGCAGCACCGGGACAGAAACCTACAATGAAAAACTGTTTTTT.

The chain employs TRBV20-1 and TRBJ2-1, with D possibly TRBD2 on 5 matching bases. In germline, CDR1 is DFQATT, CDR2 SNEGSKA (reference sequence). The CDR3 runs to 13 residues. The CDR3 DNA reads TGCAGCTTCACCTCCGGGGCCTACAATGAGCAGTTCTTC. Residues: CSFTSGAYNEQFF.

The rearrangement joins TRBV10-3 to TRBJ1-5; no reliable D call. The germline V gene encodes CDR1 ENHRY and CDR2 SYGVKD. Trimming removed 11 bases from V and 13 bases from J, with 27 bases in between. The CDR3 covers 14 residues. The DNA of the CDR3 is TGTGCCGTGGGTGGCGGTCCTAGTTCCTACGAGCAGCATTTT. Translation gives CAVGGGPSSYEQHF.

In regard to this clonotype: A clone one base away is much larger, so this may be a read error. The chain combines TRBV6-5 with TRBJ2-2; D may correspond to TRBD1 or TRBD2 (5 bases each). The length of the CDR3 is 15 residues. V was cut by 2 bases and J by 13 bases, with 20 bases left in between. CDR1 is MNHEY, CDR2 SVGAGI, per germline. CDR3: CASSYEGAFARGLFF. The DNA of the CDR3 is TGTGCCAGCAGTTACGAAGGGGCGTTCGCCCGGGGGCTGTTTTTT.

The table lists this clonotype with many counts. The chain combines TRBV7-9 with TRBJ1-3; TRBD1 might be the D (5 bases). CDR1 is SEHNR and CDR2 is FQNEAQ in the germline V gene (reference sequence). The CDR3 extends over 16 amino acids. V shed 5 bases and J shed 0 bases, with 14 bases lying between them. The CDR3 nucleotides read TGTGCCAGCAGCCTAGAGGGGATAAACTCTGGAAACACCATATATTTT. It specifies CASSLEGINSGNTIYF. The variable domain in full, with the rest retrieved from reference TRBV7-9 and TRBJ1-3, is DTGVSQNPRHKITKRGQNVTFRCDPISEHNRLYWYRQTLGQGPEFLTYFQNEAQLEKSRLLSDRFSAERPKGSFSTLEIQRTEQGDSAMYLCASSLEGINSGNTIYFGEGSWLTVV.

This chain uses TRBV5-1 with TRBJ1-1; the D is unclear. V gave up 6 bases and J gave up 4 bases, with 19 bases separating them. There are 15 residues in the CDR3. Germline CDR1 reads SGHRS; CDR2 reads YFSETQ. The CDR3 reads CASTTQPGRSTEAFF. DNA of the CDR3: TGCGCCAGCACTACTCAGCCCGGGCGGAGCACTGAAGCTTTCTTT.

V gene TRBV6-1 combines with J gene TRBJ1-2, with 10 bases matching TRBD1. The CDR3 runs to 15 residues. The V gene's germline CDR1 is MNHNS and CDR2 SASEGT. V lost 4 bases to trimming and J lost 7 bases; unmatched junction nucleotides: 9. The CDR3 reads CASSGGQGRVGGYTF. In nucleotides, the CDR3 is TGTGCCAGCAGTGGGGGACAGGGGAGGGTAGGTGGCTACACCTTC.

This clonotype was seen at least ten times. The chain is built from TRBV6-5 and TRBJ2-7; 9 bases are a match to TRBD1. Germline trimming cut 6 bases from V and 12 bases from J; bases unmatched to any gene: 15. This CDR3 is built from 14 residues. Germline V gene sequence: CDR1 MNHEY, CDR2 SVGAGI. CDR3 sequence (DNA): TGTGCCAGCAGGCGGGGTGGGACAGGGTACAATTGGTACTTC. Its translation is CASRRGGTGYNWYF.

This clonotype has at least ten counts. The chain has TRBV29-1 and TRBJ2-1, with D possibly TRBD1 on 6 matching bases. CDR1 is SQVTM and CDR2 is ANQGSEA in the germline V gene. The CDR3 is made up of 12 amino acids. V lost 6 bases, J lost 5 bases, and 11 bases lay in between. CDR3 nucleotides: TGCAGCGTCCGGGACAACAACAATGAGCAGTTCTTC. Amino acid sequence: CSVRDNNNEQFF.

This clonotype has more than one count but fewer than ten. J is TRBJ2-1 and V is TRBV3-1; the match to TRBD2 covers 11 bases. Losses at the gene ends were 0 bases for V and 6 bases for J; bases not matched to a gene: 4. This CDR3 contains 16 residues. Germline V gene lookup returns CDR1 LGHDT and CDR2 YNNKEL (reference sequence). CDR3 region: CASSQDRGTSGNEQFF. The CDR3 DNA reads TGTGCCAGCAGCCAAGACCGGGGGACTAGCGGCAATGAGCAGTTCTTC.

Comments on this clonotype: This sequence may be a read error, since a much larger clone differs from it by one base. The CDR3 sequence: CASSPGGEQFF. Here the CDR3 DNA reads TGTGCCAGCAGTCCCGGGGGTGAGCAGTTCTTC. This chain joins TRBV6-4 and TRBJ2-1; weak D call: TRBD2 (6 bases). Trimming took 5 bases from V and 9 from J, leaving 8 bases between them. This CDR3 has 11 residues. Per the germline V gene, CDR1 is MRHNA and CDR2 is SNTAGT.

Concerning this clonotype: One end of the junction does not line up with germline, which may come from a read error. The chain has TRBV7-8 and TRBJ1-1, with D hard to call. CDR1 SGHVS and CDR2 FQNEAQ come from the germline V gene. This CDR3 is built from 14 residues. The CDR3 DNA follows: TGTGCCAGCAGTTTAGGATCCCTGGGAACTGAAGCTTTCTTT. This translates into CASSLGSLGTEAFF.

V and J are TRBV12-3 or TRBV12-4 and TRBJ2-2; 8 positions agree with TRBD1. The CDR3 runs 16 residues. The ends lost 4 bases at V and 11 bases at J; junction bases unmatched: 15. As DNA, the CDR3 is TGTGCCAGCAGTTCCCCCCCCGGGACAGGTAACGACGAGCTGTTTTTT. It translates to CASSSPPGTGNDELFF.

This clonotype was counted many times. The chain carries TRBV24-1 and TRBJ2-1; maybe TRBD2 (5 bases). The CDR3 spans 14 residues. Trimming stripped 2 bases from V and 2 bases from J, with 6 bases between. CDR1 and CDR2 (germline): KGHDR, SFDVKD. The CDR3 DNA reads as TGTGCCACCAGTGATTCGGGGACCTACAATGAGCAGTTCTTC. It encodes CATSDSGTYNEQFF.